Below, 25 T cell receptor beta chains from the same sample are listed, as sequenced in a study of T cell responses to AZD1222 COVID-19 vaccine. TCRdb's copy holds only in-frame clones and misses some; the assay was immunoSEQ multiplex PCR. The table includes 90,000 to 110,000 clones, approximately 88% detected once. The material sequenced was peripheral blood, taken on day 0 of MenACWY control vaccination. The receptor set was obtained from an adult in good health.

This clone was observed once. The chain joins TRBV28 to TRBJ1-1, with a weak D call TRBD1 (6 bases). The V end lost 6 bases, the J end lost 0 bases, and 14 bases lay between the germline ends. In germline, CDR1 is MDHEN, CDR2 SYDVKM. The length of the CDR3 is 15 residues. The DNA of the CDR3 is TGTGCCAGCAGCCGCGGGGACATAATGAACACTGAAGCTTTCTTT. It is translated as CASSRGDIMNTEAFF.

This clone was seen a single time. The genes are TRBV4-3 and TRBJ2-2; D might be TRBD1 (5 bases). CDR3 length: 20 amino acids. Germline assignment: CDR1 LGHNA and CDR2 YSLEER. Trimming took 0 bases from V and 14 from J, leaving 34 bases between them. In DNA form, the CDR3 reads TGCGCCAGCAGCCAAGAAACCTTGGCCCCCCCGCTAATACAGGCGTGGGGTCTGTTTTTT. Protein product: CASSQETLAPPLIQAWGLFF.

V gene TRBV12-3 or TRBV12-4 combines with J gene TRBJ2-1; weak D call: TRBD1 (5 bases). The V and J ends lost 5 bases and 6 bases respectively, with 8 bases between them. The CDR3 runs to 12 residues. The CDR3: CASSTRVNEQFF. The CDR3 coding sequence is TGTGCCAGCAGTACCAGGGTCAATGAGCAGTTCTTC.

V is TRBV7-8 and J is TRBJ2-7; perhaps TRBD2 as D (6 bases). The length of the CDR3 is 13 residues. Germline CDR1 reads SGHVS; CDR2 reads FQNEAQ. Trimming took 6 bases from V and 2 from J, leaving 11 bases between them. The CDR3 loop is CASRRLGTYEQYF. CDR3 DNA: TGTGCCAGCAGAAGACTAGGAACCTACGAGCAGTACTTC.

V is TRBV5-1 and J is TRBJ1-3, with TRBD1 matching 9 bases. The ends lost 2 bases at V and 7 bases at J; junction bases unmatched: 10. Looked up from germline, CDR1 is SGHRS and CDR2 is YFSETQ. The length of the CDR3 is 16 residues. The CDR3 DNA follows: TGCGCCAGCAGCTTAGACACAGGGGGCGCCTCTAACACCATATATTTT. As protein: CASSLDTGGASNTIYF.

Here the CDR3 DNA reads TGTGCCAGCAGGAAAGACTTATCTAGCACAGATACGCAGTATTTT. It encodes CASRKDLSSTDTQYF. The chain recombines TRBV7-9 with TRBJ2-3, with D uncertain. Germline assignment: CDR1 SEHNR and CDR2 FQNEAQ (reference sequence). Trimming removed 6 bases at V and 0 bases at J, with 13 bases between. This CDR3 comprises 15 residues. Variable domain in full (rest from reference TRBV7-9 and TRBJ2-3): DTGVSQNPRHKITKRGQNVTFRCDPISEHNRLYWYRQTLGQGPEFLTYFQNEAQLEKSRLLSDRFSAERPKGSFSTLEIQRTEQGDSAMYLCASRKDLSSTDTQYFGPGTRLTVL.

The CDR3 sequence: CASSLPGGGPLFGYTF. The CDR3 DNA follows: TGTGCCAGCAGCTTACCGGGTGGGGGGCCTCTCTTTGGCTACACCTTC. The V call is TRBV7-9, the J call TRBJ1-2; D is possibly TRBD1 (6 bases). Germline values: CDR1 SEHNR, CDR2 FQNEAQ (reference sequence). With 2 bases removed from V and 7 bases from J, the gap between germline ends came to 20 bases. The CDR3 extends over 16 amino acids.

The V gene is TRBV18, the J gene TRBJ2-2; possible D gene TRBD2, 5 bases. Per germline, CDR1 KGHSH and CDR2 LQKENI. CDR3 length equals 16 residues. Trimming shortened V by 4 bases and J by 1 base, and 13 bases separated the two germline ends. Here the CDR3 reads CASSQVGGMNTGELFF. CDR3 sequence (DNA): TGTGCCAGCTCACAAGTCGGAGGAATGAACACCGGGGAGCTGTTTTTT.

This sequence joins TRBV6-6 and TRBJ1-2, with a weak D call TRBD1 (5 bases). CDR3 length: 13 residues. The V gene lost 2 bases and the J gene lost 7 bases, with 11 bases spanning the gap. Germline V gene sequence: CDR1 MNHNY, CDR2 SVGAGI (reference sequence). The CDR3 here is CASSYGGTGGYTF. DNA for the CDR3: TGTGCCAGCAGTTACGGGGGGACTGGTGGCTACACCTTC.

The chain links TRBV18 to TRBJ1-3, with unresolved D. This CDR3 is 12 amino acids long. The germline V gene has CDR1 KGHSH and CDR2 LQKENI. Trimming took off 2 bases at V and 11 bases at J, with 10 bases between the two ends. CDR3 region: CASSPNPPPIYF. DNA for the CDR3: TGTGCCAGCTCACCAAACCCACCCCCCATATATTTT.

The chain joins TRBV28 to TRBJ2-7; D remains unclear. This CDR3 contains 15 residues. Germline values: CDR1 MDHEN, CDR2 SYDVKM. V shed 5 bases and J shed 1 base, with 15 bases lying between them. CDR3 region: CASSPPGGTSYEQYF. DNA of the CDR3: TGTGCCAGCAGTCCCCCGGGCGGAACGTCCTACGAGCAGTACTTC.

This chain connects TRBV9 to TRBJ2-7; maybe TRBD1 (6 bases). The germline gives CDR1 SGDLS, CDR2 YYNGEE. V lost 3 bases and J lost 3, with 16 bases in between. CDR3 length: 15 residues. The CDR3 spells CASSERQESYYEQYF. CDR3 DNA: TGTGCCAGCAGCGAGAGACAGGAATCGTACTACGAGCAGTACTTC. Variable domain in full (rest from reference TRBV9 and TRBJ2-7): DSGVTQTPKHLITATGQRVTLRCSPRSGDLSVYWYQQSLDQGLQFLIQYYNGEERAKGNILERFSAQQFPDLHSELNLSSLELGDSALYFCASSERQESYYEQYFGPGTRLTVT.

The gene calls are TRBV7-2 and TRBJ1-4, with D unresolved. The CDR3 covers 15 residues. Germline-derived CDR1 and CDR2 are SGHTA and FQGNSA. The V end was cut by 3 bases, the J end by 7 bases, with 15 bases between. The CDR3 loop reads CASSFSPGVGEKLFF. The CDR3 DNA is TGTGCCAGCAGCTTTAGTCCCGGGGTCGGTGAAAAACTGTTTTTT.

V gene TRBV7-2 combines with J gene TRBJ2-2; D remains unclear. Trimming stripped 2 bases from V and 1 base from J, with 11 bases between. The CDR3 length is 16 residues. Germline assignment: CDR1 SGHTA and CDR2 FQGNSA. CDR3 protein: CASSLQRALNTGELFF. For the CDR3, the DNA is TGTGCCAGCAGCTTACAGCGTGCCCTGAACACCGGGGAGCTGTTTTTT.

V is TRBV5-1 and J is TRBJ2-3; 7 positions agree with TRBD2. V gave up 0 bases and J gave up 0 bases; unmatched junction bases: 7. Germline V gene sequence: CDR1 SGHRS, CDR2 YFSETQ. This CDR3 is 17 amino acids long. CDR3 sequence reads: CASSLDISGASTDTQYF. The CDR3 DNA is TGCGCCAGCAGCTTGGATATCAGCGGGGCTAGCACAGATACGCAGTATTTT.

A few counts support this clone. This sequence joins TRBV19 and TRBJ2-5; 8 nucleotides align to TRBD1. The trim removed 4 bases at V and 2 bases at J, leaving 6 bases unmatched. The germline V gene has CDR1 LNHDA and CDR2 SQIVND (reference sequence). The CDR3 is made up of 15 amino acids. CDR3 bases: TGTGCCAGTAGTACCTCGGACAGGGCTCAAGAGACCCAGTACTTC. It encodes CASSTSDRAQETQYF.

V and J are TRBV9 and TRBJ1-4; perhaps TRBD1 as D (6 bases). The V and J ends lost 4 bases and 0 bases respectively, with 13 bases between them. The CDR3 runs 16 residues. The germline gives CDR1 SGDLS, CDR2 YYNGEE. The CDR3: CASSPGVRATNEKLFF. The CDR3 DNA is TGTGCCAGCAGCCCAGGGGTCCGAGCAACTAATGAAAAACTGTTTTTT.

The gene calls are TRBV5-1 and TRBJ1-2, with D possibly being TRBD1 (6 bases). Per germline, CDR1 SGHRS and CDR2 YFSETQ. The CDR3 runs to 13 residues. V dropped 4 bases and J dropped 6 bases, with 13 bases sitting between them. CDR3 region: CASSRGQQNGYTF. In DNA form, the CDR3 reads TGCGCCAGCAGCCGAGGACAGCAGAATGGCTACACCTTC. The whole variable domain, filled in from reference TRBV5-1 and TRBJ1-2, reads KAGVTQTPRYLIKTRGQQVTLSCSPISGHRSVSWYQQTPGQGLQFLFEYFSETQRNKGNFPGRFSGRQFSNSRSEMNVSTLELGDSALYLCASSRGQQNGYTFGSGTRLTVV.

The chain recombines TRBV29-1 with TRBJ2-1; TRBD2 is a possible D gene (5 bases). The CDR3 extends over 12 amino acids. Trimming took 4 bases from V and 8 from J, leaving 12 bases between them. Germline values: CDR1 SQVTM, CDR2 ANQGSEA. The CDR3 is CSVGPLEDEQFF. Written as DNA, the CDR3 is TGCAGCGTTGGCCCTTTGGAGGATGAGCAGTTCTTC.

The chain uses TRBV7-9 and TRBJ2-1, with 8 bases identical to TRBD2. V dropped 5 bases and J dropped 10; count of bases not matched to a gene: 7. This CDR3 spans 13 amino acids. CDR1 is SEHNR and CDR2 is FQNEAQ in the germline V gene (reference sequence). The DNA of the CDR3 is TGTGCCAGCAGCCTTGGACTAGCAGACGAGCAGTTCTTC. It yields the protein CASSLGLADEQFF.

This clone was counted a single time. This rearrangement joins TRBV6-2 or TRBV6-3 to TRBJ2-5; no reliable D call. Germline CDR1 reads MNHEY; CDR2 reads SVGEGT. V dropped 2 bases and J dropped 3 bases, with 4 bases sitting between them. This CDR3 has 12 amino acids. The CDR3 DNA is TGTGCCAGCAGTTACCCGGAAGAGACCCAGTACTTC. Protein: CASSYPEETQYF.

The chain joins TRBV2 to TRBJ1-6; possible D gene TRBD1, 5 bases. The V gene's germline CDR1 is SNHLY and CDR2 FYNNEI. CDR3 length: 14 residues. Trimming stripped 5 bases from V and 7 bases from J, with 12 bases between. The CDR3 bases are TGTGCCAGCAGTCCAGGGTTTGGGAATTCACCCCTCCACTTT. Translating gives CASSPGFGNSPLHF.

V and J are TRBV19 and TRBJ1-1; the D is unclear. The ends were cut back, 7 bases at V and 1 base at J, with 10 bases in the middle. The length of the CDR3 is 13 residues. Germline V lookup: CDR1 LNHDA, CDR2 SQIVND (reference sequence). The CDR3 nucleotides read TGTGCCAGTAAGATCGGCCGGAACACTGAAGCTTTCTTT. The encoded protein is CASKIGRNTEAFF. The entire variable domain, with the rest obtained from reference TRBV19 and TRBJ1-1, is as follows: DGGITQSPKYLFRKEGQNVTLSCEQNLNHDAMYWYRQDPGQGLRLIYYSQIVNDFQKGDIAEGYSVSREKKESFPLTVTSAQKNPTAFYLCASKIGRNTEAFFGQGTRLTVV.

The V call is TRBV6-5, the J call TRBJ2-1; TRBD2 matches at 10 bases. V was clipped by 6 bases and J by 11 bases; unmatched bases: 4. The CDR3 covers 12 residues. Germline values: CDR1 MNHEY, CDR2 SVGAGI. CDR3: CASSRSGGQQFF. DNA for the CDR3: TGTGCCAGCAGCCGTAGCGGGGGGCAGCAGTTCTTC.

The chain couples TRBV2 to TRBJ1-6; D ambiguous. The V end was cut by 4 bases, the J end by 4 bases, with 11 bases between. The CDR3 is 15 residues long. Germline CDR1 SNHLY, CDR2 FYNNEI. The CDR3 here is CASSGPEAYNSPLHF. The DNA of the CDR3 is TGTGCCAGCAGTGGACCGGAAGCGTATAATTCACCCCTCCACTTT.